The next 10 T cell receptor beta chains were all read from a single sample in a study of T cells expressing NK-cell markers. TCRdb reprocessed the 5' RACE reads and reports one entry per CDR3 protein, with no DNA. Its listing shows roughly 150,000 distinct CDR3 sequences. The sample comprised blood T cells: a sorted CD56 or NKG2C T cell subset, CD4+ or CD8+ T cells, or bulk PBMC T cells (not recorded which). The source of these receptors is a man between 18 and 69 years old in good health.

The CDR3 here is CASSWQGAQPQHF. The chain joins TRBV5-6 to TRBJ1-5; TCRdb's assignment of TRBD1 cannot be checked, as there is no DNA. This CDR3 contains 13 residues. The germline gives CDR1 SGHDT, CDR2 YYEEEE.

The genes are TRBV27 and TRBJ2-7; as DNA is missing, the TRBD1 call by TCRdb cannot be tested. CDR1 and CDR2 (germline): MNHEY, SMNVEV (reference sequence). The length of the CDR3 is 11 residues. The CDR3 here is CATGYSYEQYF.

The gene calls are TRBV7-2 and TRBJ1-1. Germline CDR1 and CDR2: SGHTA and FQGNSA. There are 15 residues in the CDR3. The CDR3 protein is CASSLRDLSDTEAFF.

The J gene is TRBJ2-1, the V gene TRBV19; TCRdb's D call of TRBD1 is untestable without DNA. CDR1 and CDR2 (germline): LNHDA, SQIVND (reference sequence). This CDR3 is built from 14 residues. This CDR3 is CASSPLLSYNEQFF.

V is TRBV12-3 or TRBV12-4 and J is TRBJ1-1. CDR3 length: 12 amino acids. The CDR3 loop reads CASSPLTTEAFF.

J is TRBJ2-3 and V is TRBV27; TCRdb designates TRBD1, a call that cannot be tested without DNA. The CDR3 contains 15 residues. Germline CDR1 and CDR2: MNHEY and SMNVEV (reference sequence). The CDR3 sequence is CASSLTGGASDTQYF.

The CDR3 region is CASSPIPGIETQYF. J is TRBJ2-5 and V is TRBV7-8; TCRdb's D gene call, TRBD1, goes unchecked for lack of DNA. The CDR3 spans 14 residues. Germline-derived CDR1 and CDR2 are SGHVS and FQNEAQ.

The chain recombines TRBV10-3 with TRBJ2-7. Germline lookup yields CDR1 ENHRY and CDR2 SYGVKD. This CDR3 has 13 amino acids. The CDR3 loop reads CAISGNRDYEQYF.

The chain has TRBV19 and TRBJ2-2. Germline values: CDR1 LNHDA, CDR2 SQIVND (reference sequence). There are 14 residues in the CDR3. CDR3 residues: CASSIWSNTGELFF.

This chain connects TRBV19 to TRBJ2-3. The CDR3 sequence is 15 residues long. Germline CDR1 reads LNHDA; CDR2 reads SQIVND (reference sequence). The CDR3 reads CASSISGTSEYTQYF.